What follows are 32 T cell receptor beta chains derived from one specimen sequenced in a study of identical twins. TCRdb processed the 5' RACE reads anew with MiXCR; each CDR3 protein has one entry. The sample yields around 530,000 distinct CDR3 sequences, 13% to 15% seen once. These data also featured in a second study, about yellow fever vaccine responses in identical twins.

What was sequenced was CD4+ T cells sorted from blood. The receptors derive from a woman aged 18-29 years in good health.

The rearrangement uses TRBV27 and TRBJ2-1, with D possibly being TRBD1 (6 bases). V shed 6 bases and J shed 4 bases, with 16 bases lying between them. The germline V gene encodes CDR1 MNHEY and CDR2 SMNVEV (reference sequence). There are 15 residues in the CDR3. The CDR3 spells CASRDSQSEYNEQFF. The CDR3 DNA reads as TGTGCCAGCAGGGACAGCCAGTCCGAATACAATGAGCAGTTCTTC.

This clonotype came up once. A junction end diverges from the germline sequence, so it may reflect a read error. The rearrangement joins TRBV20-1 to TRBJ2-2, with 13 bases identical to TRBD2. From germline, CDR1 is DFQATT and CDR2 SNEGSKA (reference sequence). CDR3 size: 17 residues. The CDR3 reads CCARRTSGGHNTGELFF. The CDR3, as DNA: TGCTGTGCTAGAAGGACTAGCGGGGGCCATAACACCGGGGAGCTGTTTTTT.

The DNA of the CDR3 is TGCAGTGCTAGAACGGGGGCTGAGGTTTCAGATACGCAGTATTTT. Protein: CSARTGAEVSDTQYF. The rearrangement joins TRBV20-1 to TRBJ2-3, with D perhaps matching TRBD1 or TRBD2 (6 bases each). This CDR3 contains 15 residues. Per germline, CDR1 DFQATT and CDR2 SNEGSKA (reference sequence). The V end was cut by 2 bases, the J end by 4 bases, with 16 bases between.

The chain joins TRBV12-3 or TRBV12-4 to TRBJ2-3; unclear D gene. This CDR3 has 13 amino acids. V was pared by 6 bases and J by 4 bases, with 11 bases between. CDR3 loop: CASSSPGADTQYF. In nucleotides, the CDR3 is TGTGCCAGCAGCTCTCCTGGGGCAGATACGCAGTATTTT.

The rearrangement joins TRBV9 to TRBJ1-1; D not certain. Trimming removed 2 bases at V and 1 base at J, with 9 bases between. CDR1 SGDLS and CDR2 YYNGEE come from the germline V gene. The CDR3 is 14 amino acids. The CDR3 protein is CASSVGEWNTEAFF. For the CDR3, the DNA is TGTGCCAGCAGCGTCGGAGAATGGAACACTGAAGCTTTCTTT.

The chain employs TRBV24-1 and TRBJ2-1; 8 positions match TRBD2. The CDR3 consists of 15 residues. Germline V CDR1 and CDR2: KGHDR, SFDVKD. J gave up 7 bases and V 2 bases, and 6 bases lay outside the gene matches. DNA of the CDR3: TGTGCCACCAGTGATTCCTGGACTAGCTCGAATGAGCAGTTCTTC. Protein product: CATSDSWTSSNEQFF.

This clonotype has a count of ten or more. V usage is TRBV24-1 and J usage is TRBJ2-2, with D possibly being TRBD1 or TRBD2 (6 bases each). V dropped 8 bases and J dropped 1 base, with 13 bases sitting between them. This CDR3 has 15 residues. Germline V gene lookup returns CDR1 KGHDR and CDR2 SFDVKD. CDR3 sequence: CATMGGAGNTGELFF. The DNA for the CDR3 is TGTGCCACCATGGGGGGCGCTGGGAACACCGGGGAGCTGTTTTTT.

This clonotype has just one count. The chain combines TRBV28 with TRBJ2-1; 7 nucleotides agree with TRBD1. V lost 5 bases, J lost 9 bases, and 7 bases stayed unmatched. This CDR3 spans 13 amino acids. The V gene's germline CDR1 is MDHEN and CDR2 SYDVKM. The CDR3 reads CASSHRQGPEQFF. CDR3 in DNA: TGTGCCAGCAGTCACCGACAGGGCCCTGAGCAGTTCTTC.

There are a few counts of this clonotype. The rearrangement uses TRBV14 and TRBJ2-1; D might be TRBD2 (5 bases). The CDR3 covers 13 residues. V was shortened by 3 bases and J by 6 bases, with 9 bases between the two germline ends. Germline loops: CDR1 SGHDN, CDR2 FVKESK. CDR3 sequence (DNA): TGTGCCAGCAGCCATGGCGGGTTCAATGAGCAGTTCTTC. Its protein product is CASSHGGFNEQFF.

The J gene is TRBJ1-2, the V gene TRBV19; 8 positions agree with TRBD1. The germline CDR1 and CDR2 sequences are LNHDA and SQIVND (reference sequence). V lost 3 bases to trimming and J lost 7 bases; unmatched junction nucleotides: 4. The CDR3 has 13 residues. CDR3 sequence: CASSIDRGSGYTF. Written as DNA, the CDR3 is TGTGCCAGTAGTATTGACAGGGGATCTGGCTACACCTTC.

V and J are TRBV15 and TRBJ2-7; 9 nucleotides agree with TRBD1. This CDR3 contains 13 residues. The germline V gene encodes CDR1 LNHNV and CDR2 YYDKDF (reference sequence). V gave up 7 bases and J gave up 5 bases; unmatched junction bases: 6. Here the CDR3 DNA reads TGTGCCACCATGGGACAGGGTGAGGACGAGCAGTACTTC. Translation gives CATMGQGEDEQYF.

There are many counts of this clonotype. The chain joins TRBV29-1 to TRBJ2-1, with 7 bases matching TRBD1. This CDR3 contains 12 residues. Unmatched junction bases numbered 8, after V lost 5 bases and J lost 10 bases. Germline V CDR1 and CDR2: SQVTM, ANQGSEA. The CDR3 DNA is TGCAGCGTTTGTAGACAGGGCTACGAGCAGTTCTTC. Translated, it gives CSVCRQGYEQFF.

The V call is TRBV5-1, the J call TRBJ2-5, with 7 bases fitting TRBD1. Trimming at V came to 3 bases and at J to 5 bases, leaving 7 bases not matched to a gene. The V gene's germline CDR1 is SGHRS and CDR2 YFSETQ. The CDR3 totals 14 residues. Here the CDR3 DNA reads TGCGCCAGCAGCTATTACGACAGGGTTGAGACCCAGTACTTC. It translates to CASSYYDRVETQYF. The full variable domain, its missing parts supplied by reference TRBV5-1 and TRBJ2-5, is KAGVTQTPRYLIKTRGQQVTLSCSPISGHRSVSWYQQTPGQGLQFLFEYFSETQRNKGNFPGRFSGRQFSNSRSEMNVSTLELGDSALYLCASSYYDRVETQYFGPGTRLLVL.

The CDR3 here is CASIWSGSRAFF. CDR3 in DNA: TGTGCCAGTATTTGGTCAGGTTCGCGAGCTTTCTTT. The genes are TRBV19 and TRBJ1-1; D is ambiguous. Trimming left V 7 bases short and J 10 bases short, with 16 bases between. The CDR3 runs 12 residues. The germline V gene has CDR1 LNHDA and CDR2 SQIVND (reference sequence).

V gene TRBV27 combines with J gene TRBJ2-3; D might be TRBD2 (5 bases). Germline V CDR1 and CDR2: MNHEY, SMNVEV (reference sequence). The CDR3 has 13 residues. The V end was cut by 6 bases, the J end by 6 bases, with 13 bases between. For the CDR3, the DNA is TGTGCCAGCAGCCCCGGGGTTTTCGATACGCAGTATTTT. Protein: CASSPGVFDTQYF.

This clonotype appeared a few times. Here the CDR3 DNA reads TGTGCCAGCACCCAGCGGGGATCGAATCAACTAGCCAAAAACATTCAGTACTTC. Translating gives CASTQRGSNQLAKNIQYF. This sequence joins TRBV6-1 and TRBJ2-4, with 7 bases matching TRBD2. This CDR3 comprises 18 residues. Germline lookup yields CDR1 MNHNS and CDR2 SASEGT. The trim removed 7 bases at V and 0 bases at J, leaving 15 bases unmatched.

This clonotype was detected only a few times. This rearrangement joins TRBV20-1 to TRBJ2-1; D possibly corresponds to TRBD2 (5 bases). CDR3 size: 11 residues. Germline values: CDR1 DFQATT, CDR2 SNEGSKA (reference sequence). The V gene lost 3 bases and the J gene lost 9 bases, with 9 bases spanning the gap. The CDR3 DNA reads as TGCAGTGCTAGCGGGGTCGGTGAGCAGTTCTTC. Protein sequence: CSASGVGEQFF.

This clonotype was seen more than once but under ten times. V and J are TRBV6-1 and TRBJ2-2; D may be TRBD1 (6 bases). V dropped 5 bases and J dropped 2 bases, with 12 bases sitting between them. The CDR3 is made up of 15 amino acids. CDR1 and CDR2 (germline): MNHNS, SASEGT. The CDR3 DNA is TGTGCCAGCAGTCAACCGGGACAAAACACCGGGGAGCTGTTTTTT. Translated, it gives CASSQPGQNTGELFF.

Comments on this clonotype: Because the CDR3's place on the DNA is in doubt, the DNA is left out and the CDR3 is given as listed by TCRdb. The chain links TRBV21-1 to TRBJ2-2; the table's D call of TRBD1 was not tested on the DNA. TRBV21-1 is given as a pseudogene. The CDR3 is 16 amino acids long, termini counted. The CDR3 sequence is CASSSRDRAIPGSCFF.

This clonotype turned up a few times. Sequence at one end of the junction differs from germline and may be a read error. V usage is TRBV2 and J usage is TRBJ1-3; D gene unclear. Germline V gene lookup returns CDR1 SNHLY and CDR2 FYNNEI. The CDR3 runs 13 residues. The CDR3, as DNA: TGTGCCAGCAGGGAAGGACCGGGAAACACCATATATTTT. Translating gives CASREGPGNTIYF.

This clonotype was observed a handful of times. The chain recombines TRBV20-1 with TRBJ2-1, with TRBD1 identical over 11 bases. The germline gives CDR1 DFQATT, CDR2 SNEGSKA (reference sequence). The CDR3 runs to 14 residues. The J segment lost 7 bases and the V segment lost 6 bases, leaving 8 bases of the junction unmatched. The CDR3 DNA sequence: TGCAGTGCGGCGGACAGGGGGCGAAGGAATGAGCAGTTCTTC. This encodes CSAADRGRRNEQFF.

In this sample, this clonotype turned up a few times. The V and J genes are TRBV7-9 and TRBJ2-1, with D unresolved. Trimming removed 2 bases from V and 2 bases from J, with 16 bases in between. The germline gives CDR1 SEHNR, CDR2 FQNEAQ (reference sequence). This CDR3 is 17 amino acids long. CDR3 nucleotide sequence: TGTGCCAGCAGCTTACCCCTCCGGAGCGCAGCCTACAATGAGCAGTTCTTC. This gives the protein CASSLPLRSAAYNEQFF.

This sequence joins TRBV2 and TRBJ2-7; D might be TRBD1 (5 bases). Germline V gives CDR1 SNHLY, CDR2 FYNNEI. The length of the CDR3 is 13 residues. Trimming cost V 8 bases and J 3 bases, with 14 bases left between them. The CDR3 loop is CASPPSRDYEQYV. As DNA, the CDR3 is TGTGCCAGCCCCCCGAGCAGGGACTACGAGCAGTACGTC.

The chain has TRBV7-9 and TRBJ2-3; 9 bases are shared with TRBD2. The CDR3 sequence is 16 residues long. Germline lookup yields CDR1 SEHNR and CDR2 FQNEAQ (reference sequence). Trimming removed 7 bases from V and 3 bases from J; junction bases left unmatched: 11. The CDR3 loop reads CASNLARGGLTDTQYF. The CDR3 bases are TGTGCCAGCAACCTCGCGCGGGGGGGTCTGACAGATACGCAGTATTTT.

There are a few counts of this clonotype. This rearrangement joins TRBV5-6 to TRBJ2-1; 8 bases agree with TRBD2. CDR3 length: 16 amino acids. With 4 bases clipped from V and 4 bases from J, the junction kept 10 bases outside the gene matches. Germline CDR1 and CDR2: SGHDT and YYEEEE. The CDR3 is CASSGSTGGFYNEQFF. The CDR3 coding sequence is TGTGCCAGCAGCGGCTCTACGGGAGGGTTTTACAATGAGCAGTTCTTC.

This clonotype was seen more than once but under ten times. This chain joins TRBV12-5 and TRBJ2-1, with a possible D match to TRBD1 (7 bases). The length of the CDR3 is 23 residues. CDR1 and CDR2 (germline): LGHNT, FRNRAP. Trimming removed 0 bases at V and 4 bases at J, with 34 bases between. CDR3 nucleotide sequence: TGTGCTAGTGGTTTGGTCGGGCTCAGGGGGGTGCTTGACCCATCGAACCGTTACAATGAGCAGTTCTTC. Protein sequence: CASGLVGLRGVLDPSNRYNEQFF.

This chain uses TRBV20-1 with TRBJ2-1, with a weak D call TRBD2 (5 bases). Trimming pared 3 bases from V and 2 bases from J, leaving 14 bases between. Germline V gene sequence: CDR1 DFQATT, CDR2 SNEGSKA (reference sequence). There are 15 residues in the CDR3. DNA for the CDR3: TGCAGTGCTAGGTCCCCGGGAAACACCTACAATGAGCAGTTCTTC. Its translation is CSARSPGNTYNEQFF.

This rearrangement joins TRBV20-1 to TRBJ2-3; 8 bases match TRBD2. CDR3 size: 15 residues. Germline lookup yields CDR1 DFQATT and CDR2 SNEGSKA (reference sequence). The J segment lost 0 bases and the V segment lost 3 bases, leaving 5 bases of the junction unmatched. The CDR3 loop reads CSASRASGSTDTQYF. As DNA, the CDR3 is TGCAGTGCTAGTCGGGCTAGCGGGAGCACAGATACGCAGTATTTT.

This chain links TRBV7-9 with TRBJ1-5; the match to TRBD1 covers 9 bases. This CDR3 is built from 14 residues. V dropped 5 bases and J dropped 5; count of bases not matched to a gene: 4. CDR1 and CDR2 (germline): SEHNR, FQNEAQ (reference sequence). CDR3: CASSTGGIYQPQHF. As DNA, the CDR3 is TGTGCCAGCAGCACAGGGGGCATTTATCAGCCCCAGCATTTT.

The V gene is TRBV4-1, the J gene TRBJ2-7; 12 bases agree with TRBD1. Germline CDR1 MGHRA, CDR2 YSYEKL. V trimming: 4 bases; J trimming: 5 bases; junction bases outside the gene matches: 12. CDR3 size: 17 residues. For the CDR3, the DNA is TGCGCCAGCAGCCCCAACCCCCGGGGACAGGGGGCCCACGAGCAGTACGTC. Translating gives CASSPNPRGQGAHEQYV.

CDR3 coding DNA: TGTGCCAGCAGCAAACAACCCGGGACAGTTTACAATGAGCAGTTCTTC. Its translation: CASSKQPGTVYNEQFF. The chain couples TRBV11-2 to TRBJ2-1; 7 nucleotides agree with TRBD1. With 5 bases clipped from V and 4 bases from J, the junction kept 11 bases outside the gene matches. The CDR3 length is 16 residues. Germline-derived CDR1 and CDR2 are SGHAT and FQNNGV.

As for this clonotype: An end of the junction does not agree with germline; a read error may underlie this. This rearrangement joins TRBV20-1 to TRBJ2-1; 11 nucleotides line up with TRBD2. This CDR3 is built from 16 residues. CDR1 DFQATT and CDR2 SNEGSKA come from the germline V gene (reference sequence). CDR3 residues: CCARLAGGSSYNEQFF. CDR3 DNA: TGCTGTGCTAGATTAGCGGGGGGGAGCTCCTACAATGAGCAGTTCTTC.